The 10 T cell receptor beta chains in this list originate from one sample, sequenced in a study of T cell clusters in autoimmune cytopenias. Roughly 40,000 genome equivalents of blood DNA were amplified for TRB. TRB was amplified by touch-down multiplex PCR, primer pools A and B combined. TCRdb re-called the multiplex PCR reads and gives one entry per CDR3 protein, without DNA. Recorded for this sample: approximately 4,800 distinct CDR3 sequences. Specimen: peripheral blood. The receptors come from a human donor with an autoimmune cytopenia or autoimmune hepatitis (not recorded which).

This clonotype registers medium-sized (0.01 to 0.1%) by frequency. The CDR3 sequence: CSVQGGDTQYF. The chain joins TRBV29-1 to TRBJ2-3. The V gene's germline CDR1 is SQVTM and CDR2 ANQGSEA. The CDR3 runs 11 residues.

This clonotype is labeled medium-sized based on frequency. The rearrangement uses TRBV12-3 or TRBV12-4 and TRBJ1-2. There are 14 residues in the CDR3. The CDR3 here is CASSLAETNYGYTF.

The chain employs TRBV11-2 and TRBJ2-2; absent DNA, TCRdb's TRBD1 call cannot be checked. Looked up from germline, CDR1 is SGHAT and CDR2 is FQNNGV. The CDR3 spans 14 residues. The CDR3: CASSPQGGTGELFF.

This clonotype is called medium-sized (0.01 to 0.1%) based on its frequency. The chain couples TRBV19 to TRBJ2-1; the TRBD2 assignment by TCRdb is unverifiable without DNA. The germline gives CDR1 LNHDA, CDR2 SQIVND (reference sequence). The CDR3 contains 15 residues. The CDR3 protein is CASSRAQSAGYEQFF.

By frequency, this clonotype registers medium-sized (0.01 to 0.1%). This rearrangement joins TRBV19 to TRBJ2-1; TCRdb reports TRBD1, a call that lacks DNA to check it against. The length of the CDR3 is 15 residues. Germline lookup yields CDR1 LNHDA and CDR2 SQIVND (reference sequence). This chain's CDR3 is CASSGWTGHNNEQFF.

This clonotype is classed as medium-sized (0.01 to 0.1%) by frequency. The CDR3 sequence is CASGLYNEQFF. V gene TRBV19 combines with J gene TRBJ2-1. Germline loops: CDR1 LNHDA, CDR2 SQIVND (reference sequence). CDR3 length equals 11 residues.

This clonotype ranks as medium-sized in terms of frequency. J is TRBJ2-3 and V is TRBV6-5; the D gene TCRdb calls, TRBD2, cannot be checked with no DNA. CDR3 length: 17 amino acids. Looked up from germline, CDR1 is MNHEY and CDR2 is SVGAGI. The CDR3 region is CASSYSKLAGPTDTQYF.

The chain employs TRBV5-4 and TRBJ2-7; the TCRdb D gene call, TRBD2, has no DNA to confirm it. Germline V gene sequence: CDR1 SGHNT, CDR2 YYREEE (reference sequence). This CDR3 region has 15 residues. The CDR3 sequence: CASSKDGDYSYEQYF.

Its frequency marks this clonotype as medium-sized. CDR3 protein: CASSPTSGGLPGELFF. The chain employs TRBV27 and TRBJ2-2; lacking DNA, the TRBD2 call made by TCRdb goes unchecked. This CDR3 contains 16 residues. Germline V CDR1 and CDR2: MNHEY, SMNVEV (reference sequence).

The CDR3 region is CASSQRGQKNYEQYF. The V and J genes are TRBV7-2 and TRBJ2-7; TCRdb indicates TRBD1, and absent DNA this call remains unverified. Per germline, CDR1 SGHTA and CDR2 FQGNSA. This CDR3 comprises 15 residues.